Shown below are 24 T cell receptor beta chains from a single sample sequenced in a study of response to subunit inactivated influenza vaccine. From the RT-PCR reads, TCRdb called clonotypes with MiXCR, one entry per CDR3 protein. The table includes more than 400,000 distinct CDR3 sequences, roughly 7.9% detected once. Sequencing was performed on PBMCs from blood, taken around 25 months after vaccination. These receptors came from a man aged 50 to 75 who received an inactivated influenza vaccine.

The chain combines TRBV20-1 with TRBJ2-2; D is unclear. CDR1 DFQATT and CDR2 SNEGSKA come from the germline V gene (reference sequence). The germline V and J ends were trimmed by 1 base and 7 bases, with 13 bases remaining between them. The CDR3 loop spans 14 amino acids. DNA for the CDR3: TGCAGTGCTAGAGTTGAGTCTATCCGCGGGGAGCTGTTTTTT. Encoded protein: CSARVESIRGELFF.

This chain connects TRBV20-1 to TRBJ1-1; D gene ambiguous. Trimming took off 0 bases at V and 11 bases at J, with 10 bases between the two ends. This CDR3 contains 11 residues. Germline V lookup: CDR1 DFQATT, CDR2 SNEGSKA (reference sequence). The CDR3 loop reads CSAREFIGAFF. DNA for the CDR3: TGCAGTGCTAGAGAGTTTATTGGGGCTTTCTTT.

This clonotype was seen many times. The chain couples TRBV5-1 to TRBJ2-2; TRBD1 agrees at 7 bases. The germline V gene has CDR1 SGHRS and CDR2 YFSETQ. The ends lost 2 bases at V and 2 bases at J; junction bases unmatched: 6. There are 16 residues in the CDR3. The CDR3 nucleotides read TGCGCCAGCAGCTTAAAAGGGACAGTTAACACCGGGGAGCTGTTTTTT. Translating gives CASSLKGTVNTGELFF.

This clonotype showed up many times. This chain joins TRBV29-1 and TRBJ2-7; D remains ambiguous. CDR3 size: 15 residues. V was trimmed by 5 bases and J by 3 bases, leaving 20 bases between them. Germline lookup yields CDR1 SQVTM and CDR2 ANQGSEA. The CDR3 DNA is TGCAGCGTTAAGCTCGGGCGGAGTATTAACTACGAGCAGTACTTC. Amino acids: CSVKLGRSINYEQYF.

This clonotype was recorded at least ten times. This rearrangement joins TRBV11-1 to TRBJ2-3; no reliable D call. The CDR3 spans 14 residues. Trimming stripped 4 bases from V and 4 bases from J, with 12 bases between. Germline lookup yields CDR1 SGHAT and CDR2 FQDESV (reference sequence). CDR3 residues: CASSYQFGADTQYF. The CDR3 region has the DNA TGTGCCAGCAGCTACCAGTTCGGAGCAGATACGCAGTATTTT.

This clonotype was counted at least ten times. This sequence joins TRBV7-2 and TRBJ2-1; 9 nucleotides align to TRBD2. CDR1 and CDR2 from the germline V gene are SGHTA and FQGNSA. Trimming at V came to 1 base and at J to 5 bases, leaving 3 bases not matched to a gene. The CDR3 contains 15 residues. As DNA, the CDR3 is TGTGCCAGCAGCTTAGTGGCGGGGGGGCACAATGAGCAGTTCTTC. Its protein is CASSLVAGGHNEQFF. Variable domain in full (rest from reference TRBV7-2 and TRBJ2-1): GAGVSQSPSNKVTEKGKDVELRCDPISGHTALYWYRQSLGQGLEFLIYFQGNSAPDKSGLPSDRFSAERTGGSVSTLTIQRTQQEDSAVYLCASSLVAGGHNEQFFGPGTRLTVL.

This clonotype was seen many times. J is TRBJ1-5 and V is TRBV7-6; perhaps TRBD1 as D (6 bases). This CDR3 contains 15 residues. Germline V lookup: CDR1 SGHVS, CDR2 FNYEAQ. V gave up 1 base and J gave up 5 bases, with 12 bases separating them. The CDR3 reads CASSLDAGADQPQHF. The DNA of the CDR3 is TGTGCCAGCAGCTTAGATGCGGGGGCGGATCAGCCCCAGCATTTT.

The V call is TRBV20-1, the J call TRBJ2-7; the match to TRBD2 covers 12 bases. Germline V gene sequence: CDR1 DFQATT, CDR2 SNEGSKA (reference sequence). J gave up 3 bases and V 6 bases, and 9 bases lay outside the gene matches. The CDR3 consists of 15 residues. The CDR3 sequence is CSAATSLAGGYEQYF. Here the CDR3 DNA reads TGCAGTGCAGCCACCTCACTAGCGGGAGGCTACGAGCAGTACTTC.

CDR3 sequence (DNA): TGTGCCACCAGCATGGACCTCACTGAAGCTTTCTTT. Translating gives CATSMDLTEAFF. This chain links TRBV15 with TRBJ1-1; D gene unclear. With 4 bases removed from V and 4 bases from J, the gap between germline ends came to 7 bases. CDR1 is LNHNV and CDR2 is YYDKDF in the germline V gene (reference sequence). The CDR3 runs to 12 residues.

This clonotype was seen many times. The chain is built from TRBV5-1 and TRBJ2-1, with 10 bases fitting TRBD1. The junction had 1 base not matched to a gene; V was cut back by 4 bases and J by 12 bases. Germline V gene sequence: CDR1 SGHRS, CDR2 YFSETQ. This CDR3 has 11 amino acids. The CDR3 region has the DNA TGCGCCAGCAGCCGGGACAGGGGGCAGTTCTTC. This translates into CASSRDRGQFF.

This clonotype was found a few times. The rearrangement joins TRBV5-1 to TRBJ2-3, with 7 positions matching TRBD2. This CDR3 is built from 16 residues. Trimming took 4 bases from V and 4 from J; bases not matched to a gene: 12. Germline V CDR1 and CDR2: SGHRS, YFSETQ. The CDR3 region has the DNA TGCGCCAGCAGCCAAGGACTAGGGTCGTGGGCAGATACGCAGTATTTT. As protein: CASSQGLGSWADTQYF.

This clonotype was counted between two and nine times. This chain uses TRBV4-2 with TRBJ2-2; 11 nucleotides line up with TRBD2. V dropped 1 base and J dropped 2; count of bases not matched to a gene: 9. CDR3 length equals 19 residues. The V gene's germline CDR1 is LGHNA and CDR2 YNFKEQ. The CDR3 loop reads CASSQAWGSGRANTGELFF. The CDR3 DNA follows: TGTGCCAGCAGCCAAGCTTGGGGTAGCGGGAGGGCAAACACCGGGGAGCTGTTTTTT.

The chain joins TRBV9 to TRBJ1-5; TRBD1 matches at 7 bases. The germline V gene encodes CDR1 SGDLS and CDR2 YYNGEE. The CDR3 spans 15 residues. The J segment lost 2 bases and the V segment lost 0 bases, leaving 2 bases of the junction unmatched. The CDR3 protein is CASSVGDSGNQPQHF. In DNA form, the CDR3 reads TGTGCCAGCAGCGTAGGGGACAGTGGCAATCAGCCCCAGCATTTT.

This clonotype has a count of ten or more. V and J are TRBV3-1 and TRBJ2-7; 14 bases match TRBD2. This CDR3 contains 16 residues. V trimming: 4 bases; J trimming: 5 bases; junction bases outside the gene matches: 7. Germline V CDR1 and CDR2: LGHDT, YNNKEL (reference sequence). CDR3 sequence reads: CASSPALGLAGDEQYF. CDR3 in DNA: TGTGCCAGCAGCCCAGCTCTGGGACTAGCGGGAGACGAGCAGTACTTC.

This clonotype was counted many times. The J gene is TRBJ2-1, the V gene TRBV20-1; 9 nucleotides agree with TRBD2. The CDR3 extends over 14 amino acids. V shed 5 bases and J 2 bases; nucleotides not matched to a gene: 4. Germline V gene lookup returns CDR1 DFQATT and CDR2 SNEGSKA (reference sequence). The CDR3 is CSAWSGRTYNEQFF. CDR3 nucleotide sequence: TGCAGTGCTTGGAGCGGGAGGACCTACAATGAGCAGTTCTTC.

This clonotype was observed a handful of times. This sequence joins TRBV29-1 and TRBJ2-5; 11 bases are a match to TRBD2. Germline V lookup: CDR1 SQVTM, CDR2 ANQGSEA. Unmatched junction bases numbered 1, after V lost 2 bases and J lost 2 bases. This CDR3 spans 14 amino acids. CDR3 coding DNA: TGCAGCGTTGAAATAGCGGGGGGGCAAGAGACCCAGTACTTC. This sequence encodes CSVEIAGGQETQYF.

This chain uses TRBV29-1 with TRBJ2-3, with TRBD1 matching over 8 bases. The CDR3 runs 14 residues. From germline, CDR1 is SQVTM and CDR2 ANQGSEA. V lost 6 bases to trimming and J lost 5 bases; unmatched junction nucleotides: 10. Here the CDR3 DNA reads TGCAGCGTCGCCCAGACAGGGGTTAAAGATACGCAGTATTTT. Amino acid sequence: CSVAQTGVKDTQYF.

This clonotype has ten or more counts. The chain recombines TRBV24-1 with TRBJ2-1; tentatively, D is TRBD1 or TRBD2 (5 bases each). With 3 bases removed from V and 13 bases from J, the gap between germline ends came to 12 bases. Germline V CDR1 and CDR2: KGHDR, SFDVKD. The CDR3 sequence is 12 residues long. As DNA, the CDR3 is TGTGCCACCAGTGATGGGGGACCTTCCCAGTTCTTC. Translating gives CATSDGGPSQFF.

Only a few counts were recorded for this clonotype. This chain connects TRBV7-6 to TRBJ2-1, with D maybe TRBD2 (6 bases). V was clipped by 6 bases and J by 8 bases, with 20 bases between them. The CDR3 is made up of 15 amino acids. CDR1 is SGHVS and CDR2 is FNYEAQ in the germline V gene. The CDR3 reads CASRSVGLRSDEQFF. As DNA, the CDR3 is TGTGCCAGCAGGAGCGTGGGACTCCGGAGCGATGAGCAGTTCTTC.

This clonotype was observed a handful of times. This chain uses TRBV6-5 with TRBJ2-1; D uncertain. CDR3 length: 16 residues. The V gene lost 4 bases and the J gene lost 1 base, with 14 bases spanning the gap. Germline V gene lookup returns CDR1 MNHEY and CDR2 SVGAGI. The CDR3 DNA is TGTGCCAGCAGTTTAGTCTTAGCCCAGTCCTACAATGAGCAGTTCTTC. Amino acids: CASSLVLAQSYNEQFF.

The chain joins TRBV7-6 to TRBJ2-7; D gene uncertain. Germline values: CDR1 SGHVS, CDR2 FNYEAQ. This CDR3 has 13 amino acids. The V end was cut by 7 bases, the J end by 6 bases, with 16 bases between. The CDR3, as DNA: TGTGCCAGCACCCTGTTTTCGGGTAGCGAGCAGTACTTC. This codes for CASTLFSGSEQYF.

At least ten counts were recorded for this clonotype. V is TRBV3-1 and J is TRBJ1-1, with TRBD1 as a possible D gene (5 bases). The length of the CDR3 is 16 residues. Germline-derived CDR1 and CDR2 are LGHDT and YNNKEL (reference sequence). Trimming removed 4 bases at V and 4 bases at J, with 19 bases between. In DNA form, the CDR3 reads TGTGCCAGCAGCCCTTATTACGGGGGGGAGGTCACTGAAGCTTTCTTT. Residues: CASSPYYGGEVTEAFF.

The rearrangement uses TRBV29-1 and TRBJ1-2; 7 bases match TRBD1. The CDR3 is 14 amino acids. V lost 3 bases to trimming and J lost 6 bases; unmatched junction nucleotides: 10. Germline-derived CDR1 and CDR2 are SQVTM and ANQGSEA. The CDR3: CSVEKQGLSDGYTF. The CDR3 DNA reads TGCAGCGTTGAGAAACAGGGGCTGAGTGATGGCTACACCTTC.

In this sample, this clonotype turned up a few times. The chain joins TRBV12-3 or TRBV12-4 to TRBJ2-5; D is perhaps TRBD1 or TRBD2 (5 bases each). Trimming shortened V by 8 bases and J by 5 bases, and 15 bases separated the two germline ends. The length of the CDR3 is 13 residues. CDR3 amino acids: CASGPSGRETQYF. The CDR3 nucleotides read TGTGCCAGCGGCCCATCGGGGCGGGAGACCCAGTACTTC.